This T cell receptor (beta chain) comes out of a study of T-cell reconstitution after alpha-beta-depleted transplantation in children. This clonotype was detected ten times or more. Its antigen is unknown. Unique molecular identifiers featured in how the TCRbeta library was prepared. Each CDR3 protein is one row after TCRdb ran MiXCR on the PCR reads. The sample shows 550,000 to 800,000 distinct CDR3 sequences, 13% of them seen only once. Germline CDR1 reads DFQATT; CDR2 reads SNEGSKA (reference sequence). The CDR3 loop spans 14 amino acids. V shed 2 bases, J shed 9 bases, and the junction held 6 bases outside the gene matches. Study results and caveats: Diversity and T-cell counts at one year after transplant derived mostly from new T cells. Certain patients had high TCRbeta diversity at day 60, and it came from recipient T cells and thymic progenitors that survived. Several hundred expanded graft clones reportedly supplied alpha-beta T cells about two months after transplant.

This sample comprised PBMCs, obtained before TCRalphabeta/CD19-depleted stem cell transplant. The receptor was isolated from a girl aged 2 to 10 with congenital amegakaryocytic thrombocytopenia, due to receive a stem cell transplant. The rearrangement uses TRBV20-1 and TRBJ1-6, with 8 bases fitting TRBD1. The CDR3 DNA sequence: TGCAGTGCTAGAAAGCAGGGGGCGGGTTCACCCCTCCACTTT. Its protein is CSARKQGAGSPLHF.